This entry lists 27 T cell receptor beta chains sequenced from one sample in a study of blood T cell repertoires in COVID-19. Sequenced by immunoSEQ multiplex PCR; TCRdb stores in-frame clones only, minus some. Here the sample spans about 320,000 clones, roughly 87% being singletons. Specimen: PBMCs or T cells enriched from blood (not recorded which). The source is a woman between 18 and 30 years old who had recovered from COVID-19.

This chain joins TRBV19 and TRBJ2-1; 9 bases agree with TRBD1. The trim removed 5 bases at V and 8 bases at J, leaving 4 bases unmatched. CDR3 length: 13 residues. Per the germline V gene, CDR1 is LNHDA and CDR2 is SQIVND (reference sequence). The CDR3 DNA is TGTGCCAGTAGTGCCTGGACAGGGGATGAGCAGTTCTTC. It yields the protein CASSAWTGDEQFF.

The J gene is TRBJ1-3, the V gene TRBV11-1; 7 nucleotides match TRBD1. CDR3 length: 14 residues. Germline assignment: CDR1 SGHAT and CDR2 FQDESV (reference sequence). V trimming: 8 bases; J trimming: 3 bases; junction bases outside the gene matches: 7. The CDR3 protein is CASGGQDIGNTIYF. The CDR3 region has the DNA TGTGCCAGCGGAGGACAGGACATTGGAAACACCATATATTTT.

The chain joins TRBV28 to TRBJ2-2, with 12 bases matching TRBD1. The CDR3 loop spans 16 amino acids. The V and J ends lost 4 bases and 4 bases, in that order; junction bases with no gene match: 4. The germline CDR1 and CDR2 sequences are MDHEN and SYDVKM. Here the CDR3 reads CASSSPGQGATGELFF. In DNA form, the CDR3 reads TGTGCCAGCAGTTCTCCGGGACAGGGGGCCACCGGGGAGCTGTTTTTT.

This chain connects TRBV9 to TRBJ1-3; no clear D gene. CDR1 and CDR2 from the germline V gene are SGDLS and YYNGEE. V lost 5 bases and J lost 0, with 6 bases in between. This CDR3 is built from 13 residues. The CDR3 bases are TGTGCCAGCAGTGACTACTCTGGAAACACCATATATTTT. It yields the protein CASSDYSGNTIYF. Using reference TRBV9 and TRBJ1-3 for the parts outside the CDR3, the full variable domain is DSGVTQTPKHLITATGQRVTLRCSPRSGDLSVYWYQQSLDQGLQFLIQYYNGEERAKGNILERFSAQQFPDLHSELNLSSLELGDSALYFCASSDYSGNTIYFGEGSWLTVV.

V and J are TRBV2 and TRBJ2-3, with D maybe TRBD2 (5 bases). The CDR3 is 14 residues long. Per the germline V gene, CDR1 is SNHLY and CDR2 is FYNNEI. Trimming cost V 7 bases and J 5 bases, with 16 bases left between them. This CDR3 reads CASTYTPAGDTQYF. CDR3 nucleotide sequence: TGTGCCAGCACTTACACGCCCGCGGGAGATACGCAGTATTTT. Variable domain in full (rest from reference TRBV2 and TRBJ2-3): EPEVTQTPSHQVTQMGQEVILRCVPISNHLYFYWYRQILGQKVEFLVSFYNNEISEKSEIFDDQFSVERPDGSNFTLKIRSTKLEDSAMYFCASTYTPAGDTQYFGPGTRLTVL.

The J gene is TRBJ2-5, the V gene TRBV25-1; weak D call: TRBD2 (6 bases). V dropped 3 bases and J dropped 7 bases, with 12 bases sitting between them. This CDR3 has 13 residues. Germline values: CDR1 MGHDK, CDR2 SYGVNS. DNA for the CDR3: TGTGCCAGCAGTGATCCCCCAGCGGGGACCCAGTACTTC. Protein product: CASSDPPAGTQYF.

The CDR3 sequence: CASSIAPGQGEKLFF. The CDR3 DNA reads TGTGCCAGTAGTATAGCCCCAGGACAGGGTGAAAAACTGTTTTTT. The chain joins TRBV19 to TRBJ1-4; 8 bases fit TRBD1. The germline gives CDR1 LNHDA, CDR2 SQIVND (reference sequence). The CDR3 extends over 15 amino acids. J gave up 7 bases and V 1 base, and 5 bases lay outside the gene matches.

The chain links TRBV7-3 to TRBJ2-3, with 15 nucleotides matching TRBD2. The CDR3 runs to 17 residues. From germline, CDR1 is SGHTA and CDR2 FQGTGA. V was pared by 5 bases and J by 2 bases, with 5 bases of the junction left unmatched. CDR3 sequence: CASSGRTSGRATDTQYF. The CDR3 DNA follows: TGTGCCAGCAGCGGACGGACTAGCGGGAGGGCCACAGATACGCAGTATTTT.

This chain uses TRBV7-9 with TRBJ2-4, with TRBD1 as a possible D gene (6 bases). This CDR3 has 14 amino acids. Germline V gene sequence: CDR1 SEHNR, CDR2 FQNEAQ (reference sequence). Trimming removed 6 bases at V and 2 bases at J, with 11 bases between. The CDR3 loop reads CASSLQGTKNIQYF. CDR3 nucleotide sequence: TGTGCCAGCAGTTTACAGGGTACCAAAAACATTCAGTACTTC.

This chain uses TRBV18 with TRBJ1-4; unclear D gene. The germline V and J ends were trimmed by 4 bases and 5 bases, with 14 bases remaining between them. The V gene's germline CDR1 is KGHSH and CDR2 LQKENI. The length of the CDR3 is 15 residues. This chain's CDR3 is CASSLRNGENEKLFF. CDR3 sequence (DNA): TGTGCCAGCTCACTCAGAAACGGGGAGAATGAAAAACTGTTTTTT. Full variable domain (rest looked up from reference TRBV18 and TRBJ1-4): NAGVMQNPRHLVRRRGQEARLRCSPMKGHSHVYWYRQLPEEGLKFMVYLQKENIIDESGMPKERFSAEFPKEGPSILRIQQVVRGDSAAYFCASSLRNGENEKLFFGSGTQLSVL.

V is TRBV5-4 and J is TRBJ1-4; weak D call: TRBD1 (5 bases). The CDR3 length is 16 residues. CDR1 is SGHNT, CDR2 YYREEE, per germline (reference sequence). Trimming took off 0 bases at V and 0 bases at J, with 9 bases between the two ends. CDR3 coding DNA: TGTGCCAGCAGCTTGGGCAGGGTAACAACTAATGAAAAACTGTTTTTT. This encodes CASSLGRVTTNEKLFF.

This clone showed up just once. J is TRBJ2-3 and V is TRBV9; D ambiguous. This CDR3 has 15 amino acids. V lost 0 bases and J 1 base, leaving 9 bases between the germline ends. Germline V CDR1 and CDR2: SGDLS, YYNGEE. DNA of the CDR3: TGTGCCAGCAGCGTAGCACCCTCGGGCACAGATACGCAGTATTTT. Protein: CASSVAPSGTDTQYF.

The chain links TRBV29-1 to TRBJ2-2; perhaps TRBD2 as D (7 bases). The germline V and J ends were trimmed by 4 bases and 0 bases, with 15 bases remaining between them. Germline V lookup: CDR1 SQVTM, CDR2 ANQGSEA. The CDR3 has 16 residues. CDR3 nucleotide sequence: TGCAGCGTTGGGGTGGGAGGGGGAACGAACACCGGGGAGCTGTTTTTT. Translating it yields CSVGVGGGTNTGELFF.

The table lists this clone with a count of one. The chain links TRBV28 to TRBJ1-2; D is perhaps TRBD1 (6 bases). V lost 10 bases to trimming and J lost 2 bases, with 11 bases between them. The length of the CDR3 is 12 residues. Germline CDR1 is MDHEN and CDR2 is SYDVKM. The DNA for the CDR3 is TGTGCCATTCAGGGACAAAACTATGGCTACACCTTC. It specifies CAIQGQNYGYTF.

This clone appeared once. J is TRBJ1-5 and V is TRBV25-1; TRBD1 is a possible D gene (5 bases). The CDR3 totals 16 residues. Per the germline V gene, CDR1 is MGHDK and CDR2 is SYGVNS. V lost 6 bases, J lost 0 bases, and 15 bases lay in between. The CDR3 region is CASSPMGGISNQPQHF. CDR3 nucleotide sequence: TGTGCCAGCAGCCCCATGGGGGGGATTAGCAATCAGCCCCAGCATTTT.

The chain links TRBV7-2 to TRBJ2-7; weak D call: TRBD2 (6 bases). This CDR3 comprises 14 residues. V was cut by 6 bases and J by 2 bases, with 14 bases left in between. Germline CDR1 and CDR2: SGHTA and FQGNSA. In nucleotides, the CDR3 is TGTGCCAGCAGTAATCGCGGCGGGGCCTACGAGCAGTACTTC. As protein: CASSNRGGAYEQYF.

The chain is built from TRBV11-2 and TRBJ1-2; D gene unclear. Germline V gene data show CDR1 as SGHAT and CDR2 as FQNNGV. The CDR3 is 13 amino acids. The V and J ends lost 1 base and 4 bases respectively, with 7 bases between them. CDR3 nucleotide sequence: TGTGCCAGCAGCTTAGGTCGGGGCTATGGCTACACCTTC. Encoded protein: CASSLGRGYGYTF.

This rearrangement joins TRBV7-2 to TRBJ2-7, with 8 bases that match TRBD2. The CDR3 totals 17 residues. The trim removed 2 bases at V and 1 base at J, leaving 10 bases unmatched. In germline, CDR1 is SGHTA, CDR2 FQGNSA. The CDR3 nucleotides are TGTGCCAGCAGCTTACGTCTCGGGAGCGGGAGTTCCTACGAGCAGTACTTC. It is translated as CASSLRLGSGSSYEQYF.

The rearrangement uses TRBV29-1 and TRBJ1-1, with D tentatively TRBD1 (5 bases). The germline V gene encodes CDR1 SQVTM and CDR2 ANQGSEA. Trimming cost V 7 bases and J 3 bases, with 12 bases left between them. The CDR3 is made up of 12 amino acids. CDR3 loop: CSALEGYTEAFF. CDR3 coding DNA: TGCAGCGCCCTGGAGGGGTACACTGAAGCTTTCTTT.

The gene calls are TRBV19 and TRBJ1-3; 11 nucleotides agree with TRBD1. Per germline, CDR1 LNHDA and CDR2 SQIVND (reference sequence). The CDR3 loop spans 15 amino acids. This CDR3 reads CATGTGGVAGNTIYF. The CDR3 DNA reads as TGTGCGACGGGGACAGGGGGAGTTGCTGGAAACACCATATATTTT.

The table lists this clone with a count of one. The rearrangement joins TRBV7-3 to TRBJ2-3; a possible D gene is TRBD1 (6 bases). The V end was cut by 5 bases, the J end by 6 bases, with 12 bases between. CDR1 is SGHTA, CDR2 FQGTGA, per germline. The CDR3 totals 13 residues. DNA for the CDR3: TGTGCCAGCAGCCCCCGGGACACCGATACGCAGTATTTT. This translates into CASSPRDTDTQYF.

The chain uses TRBV7-3 and TRBJ2-3, with 8 bases identical to TRBD1. The J segment lost 4 bases and the V segment lost 4 bases, leaving 4 bases of the junction unmatched. Germline loops: CDR1 SGHTA, CDR2 FQGTGA. CDR3 length: 14 residues. The CDR3 bases are TGTGCCAGCAGCTCCCAGGGGGCCGCAGATACGCAGTATTTT. This codes for CASSSQGAADTQYF. Full variable domain (rest looked up from reference TRBV7-3 and TRBJ2-3): GAGVSQTPSNKVTEKGKYVELRCDPISGHTALYWYRQSLGQGPEFLIYFQGTGAADDSGLPNDRFFAVRPEGSVSTLKIQRTERGDSAVYLCASSSQGAADTQYFGPGTRLTVL.

The chain has TRBV9 and TRBJ2-1; 9 nucleotides match TRBD2. Germline V CDR1 and CDR2: SGDLS, YYNGEE. The CDR3 is 16 amino acids. Germline trimming cut 0 bases from V and 8 bases from J; bases unmatched to any gene: 9. The CDR3 sequence: CASSVGGGAGLHEQFF. CDR3 bases: TGTGCCAGCAGCGTAGGCGGGGGGGCAGGCTTGCATGAGCAGTTCTTC. The full variable domain, its missing parts supplied by reference TRBV9 and TRBJ2-1, is DSGVTQTPKHLITATGQRVTLRCSPRSGDLSVYWYQQSLDQGLQFLIQYYNGEERAKGNILERFSAQQFPDLHSELNLSSLELGDSALYFCASSVGGGAGLHEQFFGPGTRLTVL.

The genes are TRBV5-1 and TRBJ1-1, with TRBD1 identical over 8 bases. CDR3 size: 16 residues. Germline V gene sequence: CDR1 SGHRS, CDR2 YFSETQ. The J segment lost 2 bases and the V segment lost 3 bases, leaving 9 bases of the junction unmatched. CDR3 loop: CASSYDRGLTNTEAFF. CDR3 nucleotides: TGCGCCAGCAGCTACGACAGGGGACTAACCAACACTGAAGCTTTCTTT.

This chain uses TRBV7-2 with TRBJ2-7; 12 bases fit TRBD2. This CDR3 is 16 amino acids long. CDR1 is SGHTA, CDR2 FQGNSA, per germline. The V segment lost 5 bases and the J segment 5 bases; nucleotides outside the gene matches: 10. This CDR3 is CASSPKTSGSFHEQYF. CDR3 in DNA: TGTGCCAGCAGCCCGAAGACTAGCGGGAGTTTCCACGAGCAGTACTTC.

The chain has TRBV5-1 and TRBJ2-1; D is possibly TRBD1 (6 bases). CDR1 is SGHRS, CDR2 YFSETQ, per germline. Trimming took off 5 bases at V and 13 bases at J, with 13 bases between the two ends. The length of the CDR3 is 11 residues. The CDR3 bases are TGCGCCAGCAGGCTTTGGGGGCGTCAGTTCTTC. Translating gives CASRLWGRQFF.

This clone was counted once. The V and J genes are TRBV4-1 and TRBJ1-4, with 7 bases matching TRBD1. This CDR3 is 15 amino acids long. CDR1 is MGHRA and CDR2 is YSYEKL in the germline V gene. The junction had 11 bases not matched to a gene; V was cut back by 5 bases and J by 8 bases. CDR3 sequence: CASSEGGRVGEKLFF. DNA of the CDR3: TGCGCCAGCAGCGAAGGGGGCAGGGTGGGGGAAAAACTGTTTTTT.